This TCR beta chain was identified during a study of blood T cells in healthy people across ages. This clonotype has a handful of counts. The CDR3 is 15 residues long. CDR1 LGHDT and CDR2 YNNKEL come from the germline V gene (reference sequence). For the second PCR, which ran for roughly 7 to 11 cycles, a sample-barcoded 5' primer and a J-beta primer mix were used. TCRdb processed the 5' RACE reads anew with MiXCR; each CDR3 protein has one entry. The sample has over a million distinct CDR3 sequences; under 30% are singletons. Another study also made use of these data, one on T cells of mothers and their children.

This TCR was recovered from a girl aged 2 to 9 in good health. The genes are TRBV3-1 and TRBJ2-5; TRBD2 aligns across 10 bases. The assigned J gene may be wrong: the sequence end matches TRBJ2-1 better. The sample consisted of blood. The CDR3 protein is CASSQDSGRAIEQFF. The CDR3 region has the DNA TGTGCCAGCAGCCAAGACAGCGGGAGGGCAATTGAGCAGTTCTTC.